This is a list of T cell receptor beta chains from one sample in a study of blood T cells in healthy people across ages. TCRdb recomputed calls from the 5' RACE reads with MiXCR, one row per CDR3 protein. Here the sample spans fewer than 600,000 distinct CDR3 sequences, about a quarter being singletons. These sequences were also reported in another study, on T cells of mothers and their children.

Sequencing was performed on blood. Receptor source: a boy between 2 and 10 years old in good health. The conserved cysteine and the conserved F or W are not part of the CDR3 here. The D gene is left open where the match is weak.

j_gene: TRBJ1-6; d_gene: TRBD1; v_gene: TRBV6-1; CDR3aa: ASSVRQGGNSPLH
j_gene: TRBJ1-1; d_gene: NA; v_gene: TRBV6-5; CDR3aa: ASSNRDNPTEAF
j_gene: TRBJ2-7; d_gene: TRBD2; v_gene: TRBV27; CDR3aa: ASRLAGSSYEQY
j_gene: TRBJ2-2; d_gene: NA; v_gene: TRBV4-2; CDR3aa: ASSRDLAGELF
j_gene: TRBJ1-4; d_gene: NA; v_gene: TRBV12-3/TRBV12-4; CDR3aa: ATTPDQEKLF
j_gene: TRBJ2-5; d_gene: NA; v_gene: TRBV7-7; CDR3aa: AVSRAAKETQY
j_gene: TRBJ2-3; d_gene: TRBD1; v_gene: TRBV5-1; CDR3aa: ASSFYRGDTQY
j_gene: TRBJ2-1; d_gene: TRBD2; v_gene: TRBV7-3; CDR3aa: ASSLGASGGNEQF
j_gene: TRBJ2-1; d_gene: NA; v_gene: TRBV29-1; CDR3aa: SIGQLYNEQF
j_gene: TRBJ1-1; d_gene: NA; v_gene: TRBV4-2; CDR3aa: ASSQEGTAAMNTEAF
j_gene: TRBJ2-3; d_gene: NA; v_gene: TRBV4-1; CDR3aa: ASSQTTGMTDTQY
j_gene: TRBJ2-5; d_gene: NA; v_gene: TRBV20-1; CDR3aa: SASKTRQAPRTQY
j_gene: TRBJ2-5; d_gene: NA; v_gene: TRBV10-3; CDR3aa: AIREELQVRETQY
j_gene: TRBJ2-5; d_gene: NA; v_gene: TRBV4-1; CDR3aa: ASSQVGEATQETQY
j_gene: NA; d_gene: NA; v_gene: TRBV2; CDR3aa: ASSDSVLTYEQY
j_gene: TRBJ2-2; d_gene: TRBD1; v_gene: TRBV30; CDR3aa: AWREDREYGELF
j_gene: TRBJ2-5; d_gene: TRBD2; v_gene: TRBV3-1; CDR3aa: ASSQERLAGAPGIVQY
j_gene: TRBJ2-2; d_gene: NA; v_gene: TRBV7-3; CDR3aa: ASSLHYGAGGTGELF
j_gene: TRBJ1-1; d_gene: TRBD1; v_gene: TRBV12-3/TRBV12-4; CDR3aa: ASRMGQGITEAF
j_gene: TRBJ1-6; d_gene: TRBD1; v_gene: TRBV12-3/TRBV12-4; CDR3aa: ASGPHNRGNSPLH
j_gene: TRBJ2-5; d_gene: TRBD2; v_gene: TRBV20-1; CDR3aa: SATGTSGSQETQY
j_gene: TRBJ2-2; d_gene: TRBD1; v_gene: TRBV20-1; CDR3aa: SARVGQGQMGSRELF
j_gene: NA; d_gene: NA; v_gene: TRBV6-5; CDR3aa: ASTGGGLSEQY
j_gene: TRBJ1-2; d_gene: NA; v_gene: TRBV6-2/TRBV6-3; CDR3aa: ASKDNPYGYT
j_gene: TRBJ1-2; d_gene: NA; v_gene: TRBV29-1; CDR3aa: SVEAGSGRGYT
j_gene: TRBJ2-4; d_gene: NA; v_gene: TRBV7-8; CDR3aa: ASSLVGRRQGKNIQY
j_gene: TRBJ2-3; d_gene: TRBD2; v_gene: TRBV4-2; CDR3aa: ASSHLLAESTDTQY
j_gene: TRBJ2-5; d_gene: TRBD2; v_gene: TRBV4-3; CDR3aa: ASSHLNQLAGGNRETQY
j_gene: TRBJ1-2; d_gene: NA; v_gene: TRBV4-3; CDR3aa: ASSQDSSARTTNYGYT
j_gene: TRBJ2-3; d_gene: NA; v_gene: TRBV4-3; CDR3aa: ASSQGVPGVRTDTQY
j_gene: TRBJ2-4; d_gene: TRBD2; v_gene: TRBV3-1; CDR3aa: ASSPPGGGDIQY
j_gene: TRBJ1-2; d_gene: NA; v_gene: TRBV16; CDR3aa: ASSPRRPNYGYT
j_gene: TRBJ1-5; d_gene: NA; v_gene: TRBV6-4; CDR3aa: ASSAQASNQPQH
j_gene: TRBJ2-7; d_gene: NA; v_gene: TRBV3-1; CDR3aa: ASSQRSGEEQY
j_gene: TRBJ1-4; d_gene: NA; v_gene: TRBV7-9; CDR3aa: ASSLDFEKLF
j_gene: TRBJ1-2; d_gene: NA; v_gene: TRBV27; CDR3aa: ASSLGGAGAYGYT
j_gene: TRBJ2-7; d_gene: TRBD1; v_gene: TRBV4-1; CDR3aa: ASSQEGGTGLIEQY
j_gene: TRBJ2-1; d_gene: NA; v_gene: TRBV10-3; CDR3aa: AISPPHGQQRGDEQF
j_gene: NA; d_gene: NA; v_gene: TRBV20-1; CDR3aa: SATPPHTYEQY
j_gene: TRBJ2-5; d_gene: NA; v_gene: TRBV20-1; CDR3aa: SAPSVGGLVGEQY
j_gene: TRBJ1-5; d_gene: NA; v_gene: TRBV12-3/TRBV12-4; CDR3aa: ASSLELGRPQH
j_gene: TRBJ2-1; d_gene: NA; v_gene: TRBV24-1; CDR3aa: ATSDNRDSVNNEQL
j_gene: NA; d_gene: TRBD2; v_gene: TRBV6-6; CDR3aa: ASSRGRDYVGTQY
j_gene: TRBJ2-2; d_gene: NA; v_gene: TRBV11-2; CDR3aa: ASSLEGAGELF
j_gene: TRBJ1-1; d_gene: TRBD1; v_gene: TRBV7-8; CDR3aa: ASSSGQGGSNTEAF
j_gene: TRBJ1-6; d_gene: TRBD1; v_gene: TRBV20-1; CDR3aa: SAAGGWPQLKPSSSYNSPLH
j_gene: TRBJ2-2; d_gene: NA; v_gene: TRBV19; CDR3aa: ASSIRRGTGELF
j_gene: TRBJ2-5; d_gene: NA; v_gene: TRBV29-1; CDR3aa: SVEVNRQETQY
j_gene: TRBJ1-5; d_gene: NA; v_gene: TRBV14; CDR3aa: ASSQEGGARSQPQH
j_gene: NA; d_gene: NA; v_gene: TRBV25-1; CDR3aa: ASSEWDDYEQY
j_gene: TRBJ2-4; d_gene: NA; v_gene: TRBV27; CDR3aa: ASSSDPNAAKNIQY
j_gene: TRBJ2-3; d_gene: NA; v_gene: TRBV20-1; CDR3aa: SAPAATGGPDTQY
j_gene: TRBJ1-6; d_gene: NA; v_gene: TRBV24-1; CDR3aa: ATSDLPGGSPSRDNSPLH
j_gene: TRBJ2-4; d_gene: NA; v_gene: TRBV12-3/TRBV12-4; CDR3aa: ASSLEGFDDIQY
j_gene: TRBJ2-7; d_gene: NA; v_gene: TRBV7-2; CDR3aa: ASSDPSVYEQY
j_gene: TRBJ2-7; d_gene: NA; v_gene: TRBV5-1; CDR3aa: ASSLARGDLDEQY
j_gene: TRBJ2-4; d_gene: NA; v_gene: TRBV4-1; CDR3aa: ASSQEVAGSQY
j_gene: TRBJ1-1; d_gene: NA; v_gene: TRBV9; CDR3aa: ASSVDGVRTEAF
j_gene: TRBJ2-5; d_gene: TRBD2; v_gene: TRBV2; CDR3aa: ASSRTSGGAGETQY
j_gene: TRBJ2-5; d_gene: TRBD2; v_gene: TRBV25-1; CDR3aa: ASSDDERGAQETQY